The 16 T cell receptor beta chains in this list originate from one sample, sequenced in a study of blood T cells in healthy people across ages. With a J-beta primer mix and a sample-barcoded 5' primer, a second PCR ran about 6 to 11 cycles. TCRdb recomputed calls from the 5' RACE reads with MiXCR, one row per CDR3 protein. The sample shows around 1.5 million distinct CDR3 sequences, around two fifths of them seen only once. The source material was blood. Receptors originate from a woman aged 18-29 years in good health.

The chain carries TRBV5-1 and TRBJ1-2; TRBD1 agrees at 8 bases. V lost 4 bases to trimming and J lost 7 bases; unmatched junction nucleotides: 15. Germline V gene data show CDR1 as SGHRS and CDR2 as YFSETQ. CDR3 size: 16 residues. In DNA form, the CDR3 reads TGCGCCAGCAGCCCTTCCGCCGGGGACAGGCCGGTTGGCTACACCTTC. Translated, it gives CASSPSAGDRPVGYTF.

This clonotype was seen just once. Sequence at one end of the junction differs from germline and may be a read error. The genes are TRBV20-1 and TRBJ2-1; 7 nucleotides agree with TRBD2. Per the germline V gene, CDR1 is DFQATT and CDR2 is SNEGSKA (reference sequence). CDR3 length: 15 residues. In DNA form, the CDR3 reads TGCAGGGCTAGGCTGGCGGGAGATGACTACAATGAGCAGTTCTTC. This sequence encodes CRARLAGDDYNEQFF.

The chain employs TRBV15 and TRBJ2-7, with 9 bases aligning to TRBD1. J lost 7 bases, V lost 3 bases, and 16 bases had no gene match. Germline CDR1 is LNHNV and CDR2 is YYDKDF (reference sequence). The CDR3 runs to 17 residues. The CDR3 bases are TGTGCCACCAGCAGTCGGGTTGGGACAGGGTTGTTGCATGAGCAGTACTTC. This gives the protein CATSSRVGTGLLHEQYF.

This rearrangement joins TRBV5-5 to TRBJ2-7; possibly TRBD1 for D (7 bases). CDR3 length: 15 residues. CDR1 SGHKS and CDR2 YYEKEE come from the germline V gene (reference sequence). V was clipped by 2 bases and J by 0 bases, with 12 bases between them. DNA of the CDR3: TGTGCCAGCAGCTTTCGCGGGACAGCCTCCTACGAGCAGTACTTC. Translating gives CASSFRGTASYEQYF.

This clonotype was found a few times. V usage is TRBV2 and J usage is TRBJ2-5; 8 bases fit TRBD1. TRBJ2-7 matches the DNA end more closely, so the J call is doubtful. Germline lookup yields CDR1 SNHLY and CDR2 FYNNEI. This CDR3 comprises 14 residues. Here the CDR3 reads CASSGTGQISEQYF. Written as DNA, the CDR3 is TGTGCCAGCAGTGGGACAGGGCAAATTTCCGAGCAGTACTTC.

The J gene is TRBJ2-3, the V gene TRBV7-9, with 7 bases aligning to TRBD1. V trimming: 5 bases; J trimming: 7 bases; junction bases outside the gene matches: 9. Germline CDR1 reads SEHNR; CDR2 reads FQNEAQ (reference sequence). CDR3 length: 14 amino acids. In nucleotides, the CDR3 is TGTGCCAGCAGCCCGGACAGGATAAAGCATACGCAGTATTTT. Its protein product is CASSPDRIKHTQYF.

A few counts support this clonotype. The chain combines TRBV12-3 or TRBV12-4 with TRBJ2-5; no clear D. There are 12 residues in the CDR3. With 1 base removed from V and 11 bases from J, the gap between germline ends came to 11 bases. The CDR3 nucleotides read TGTGCCAGCAGTTTAGATCTCAATGAGCAGTACTTC. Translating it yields CASSLDLNEQYF.

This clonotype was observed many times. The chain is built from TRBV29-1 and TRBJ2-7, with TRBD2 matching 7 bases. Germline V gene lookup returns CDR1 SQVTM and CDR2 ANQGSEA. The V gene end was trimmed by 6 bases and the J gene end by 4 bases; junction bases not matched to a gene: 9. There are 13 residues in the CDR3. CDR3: CSVAGLSAYEQYF. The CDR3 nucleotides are TGCAGCGTGGCGGGACTATCTGCGTACGAGCAGTACTTC.

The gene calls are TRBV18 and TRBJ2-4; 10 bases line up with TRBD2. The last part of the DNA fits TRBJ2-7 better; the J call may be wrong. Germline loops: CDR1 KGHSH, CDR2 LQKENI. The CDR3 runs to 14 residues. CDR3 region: CASSPMSGGGEQYF. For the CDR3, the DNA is TGTGCCAGCTCCCCAATGAGCGGGGGGGGCGAGCAGTACTTC.

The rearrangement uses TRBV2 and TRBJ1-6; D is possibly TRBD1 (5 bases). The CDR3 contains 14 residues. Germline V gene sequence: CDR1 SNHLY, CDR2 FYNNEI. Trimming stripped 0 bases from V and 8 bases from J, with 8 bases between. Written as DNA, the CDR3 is TGTGCCAGCAGTGAAGCGAGGGGTGATTCACCCCTCCACTTT. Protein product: CASSEARGDSPLHF.

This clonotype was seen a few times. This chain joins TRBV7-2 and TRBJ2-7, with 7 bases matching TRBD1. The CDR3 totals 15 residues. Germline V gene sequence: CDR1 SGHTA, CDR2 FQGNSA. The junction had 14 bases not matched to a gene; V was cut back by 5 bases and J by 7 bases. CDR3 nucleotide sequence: TGTGCCAGCAGCCTCGACAGGGTGGTTTTTAGAGAGCAGTACTTC. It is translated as CASSLDRVVFREQYF.

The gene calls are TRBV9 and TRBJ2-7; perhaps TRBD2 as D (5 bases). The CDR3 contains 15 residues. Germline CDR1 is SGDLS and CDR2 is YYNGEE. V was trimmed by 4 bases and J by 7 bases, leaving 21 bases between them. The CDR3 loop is CASSPTTSEGNEQYF. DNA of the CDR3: TGTGCCAGCAGCCCGACTACCTCAGAAGGTAATGAGCAGTACTTC.

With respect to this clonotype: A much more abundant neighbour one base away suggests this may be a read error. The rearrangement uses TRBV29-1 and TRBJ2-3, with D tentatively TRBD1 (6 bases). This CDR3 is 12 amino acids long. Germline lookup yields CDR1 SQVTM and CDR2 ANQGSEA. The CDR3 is CSVGTDTATQYF. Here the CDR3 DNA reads TGCAGCGTTGGGACAGACACAGCTACGCAGTATTTT.

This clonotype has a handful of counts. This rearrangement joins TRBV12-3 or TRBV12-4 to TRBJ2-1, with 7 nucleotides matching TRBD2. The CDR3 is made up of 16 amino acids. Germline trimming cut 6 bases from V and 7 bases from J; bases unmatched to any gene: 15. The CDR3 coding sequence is TGTGCCAGCAGCCCTACGACTAGCTATCACGGGAATGAGCAGTTCTTC. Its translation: CASSPTTSYHGNEQFF.

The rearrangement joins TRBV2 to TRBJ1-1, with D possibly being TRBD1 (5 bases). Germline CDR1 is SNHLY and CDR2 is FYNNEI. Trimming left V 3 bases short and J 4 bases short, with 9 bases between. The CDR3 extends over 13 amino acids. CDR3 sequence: CASSDGGGTEAFF. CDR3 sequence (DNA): TGTGCCAGCAGTGATGGGGGGGGCACTGAAGCTTTCTTT.

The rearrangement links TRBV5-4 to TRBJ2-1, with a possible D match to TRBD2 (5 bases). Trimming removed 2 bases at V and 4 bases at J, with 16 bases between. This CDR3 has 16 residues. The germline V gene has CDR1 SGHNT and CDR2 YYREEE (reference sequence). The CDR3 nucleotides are TGTGCCAGCAGCTTTACGGGGTCTAACGGGTACAATGAGCAGTTCTTC. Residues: CASSFTGSNGYNEQFF.